The 10 T cell receptor beta chains below all came from one sample that was sequenced in a study of tumor-infiltrating lymphocytes in oesophageal squamous cell carcinoma. TCRdb re-analysed the PCR reads in MiXCR, keeping a single row per CDR3 protein. The data contain 20,000 to 25,000 distinct CDR3 sequences, around 40% of them singletons. Source material: esophageal tumor tissue. The origin of the receptors is a male donor with esophageal squamous cell carcinoma.

Only a few counts were recorded for this clonotype. The chain couples TRBV19 to TRBJ2-7; no firm D call. Near its end, the DNA agrees better with TRBJ2-1, so the J call may be wrong. The CDR3 totals 14 residues. CDR1 is LNHDA, CDR2 SQIVND, per germline (reference sequence). CDR3 amino acids: CASSIEHYSYEQFF. CDR3 nucleotides: TGTGCCAGTAGTATAGAGCATTACTCCTACGAGCAGTTCTTC.

This chain connects TRBV6-8 to TRBJ2-3; 7 nucleotides align to TRBD1. Germline loops: CDR1 MNHGY, CDR2 SAAAGT. The trim removed 10 bases at V and 3 bases at J, leaving 7 bases unmatched. The CDR3 contains 13 residues. The CDR3 DNA reads TGTGCCACTGGGCAGGGGGAAACAGATACGCAGTATTTT. Residues: CATGQGETDTQYF.

Ten or more counts support this clonotype. A junction end diverges from the germline sequence, so it may reflect a read error. The chain employs TRBV7-9 and TRBJ2-7; D perhaps matches TRBD1 (5 bases). Germline assignment: CDR1 SEHNR and CDR2 FQNEAQ (reference sequence). The CDR3 loop spans 14 amino acids. The CDR3 DNA is TGTGCCAGCAGCCGCGACAGTGAGAATTCACCCCTCCACTTC. The encoded protein is CASSRDSENSPLHF.

The chain uses TRBV24-1 and TRBJ2-5; unclear D gene. Trimming shortened V by 9 bases and J by 11 bases, and 18 bases separated the two germline ends. Looked up from germline, CDR1 is KGHDR and CDR2 is SFDVKD. The CDR3 consists of 12 residues. DNA for the CDR3: TGTGCCACCCAAGATGACGGCGTGGGTCAGTACTTC. Its protein product is CATQDDGVGQYF.

This clonotype was seen ten or more times. The chain recombines TRBV7-9 with TRBJ1-2; D not certain. The CDR3 is 15 residues long. CDR1 SEHNR and CDR2 FQNEAQ come from the germline V gene (reference sequence). Trimming removed 5 bases at V and 3 bases at J, with 16 bases between. The CDR3 nucleotides are TGTGCCAGCAGCACGCGGATAACAGAAGACTATGGCTACACCTTC. Translating gives CASSTRITEDYGYTF.

The genes are TRBV6-1 and TRBJ2-1; D possibly matches TRBD1 or TRBD2 (5 bases each). The J call is doubtful: the DNA matches TRBJ2-7 better. Germline V gene sequence: CDR1 MNHNS, CDR2 SASEGT. The CDR3 loop spans 13 amino acids. CDR3 sequence reads: CASSQGAAYEQYF. The CDR3 DNA is TGTGCCAGCAGCCAGGGAGCAGCCTACGAGCAGTACTTC.

About this clonotype itself: The CDR3 carries no conserved terminal phenylalanine or tryptophan, so it likely arises from a read error. The limits of the CDR3 on the DNA are not certain, so only TCRdb's listed CDR3 is given. CDR3 amino acids: CASSLNGGAWA. J is TRBJ2-6 and V is TRBV7-6; the listed D gene, TRBD2, was not tested against the DNA. CDR1 and CDR2 from the germline V gene are SGHVS and FNYEAQ. The CDR3 has 11 amino acids, counting both end residues.

The chain uses TRBV7-3 and TRBJ2-5; D may be TRBD1 or TRBD2 (5 bases each). Judging by the DNA end, TRBJ2-7 fits better; the J call may be wrong. This CDR3 has 15 amino acids. Germline assignment: CDR1 SGHTA and CDR2 FQGTGA. The CDR3 loop reads CASSPLGGRVYEQYF. The CDR3 nucleotides are TGTGCCAGCAGCCCCCTTGGGGGAAGGGTCTACGAGCAGTACTTC.

The V gene is TRBV28, the J gene TRBJ1-2, with a possible D match to TRBD1 (5 bases). V lost 5 bases and J lost 4, with 14 bases in between. Germline V lookup: CDR1 MDHEN, CDR2 SYDVKM. The CDR3 spans 14 residues. The CDR3 loop is CASSLLQAFYGYTF. DNA of the CDR3: TGTGCCAGCAGTCTATTACAGGCGTTCTATGGCTACACCTTC.

This clonotype showed up many times. CDR3 amino acids: CASCINQETQYF. The CDR3 DNA follows: TGTGCCAGCTGTATCAATCAAGAGACCCAGTACTTC. The gene calls are TRBV7-9 and TRBJ2-5; the D is unclear. CDR1 is SEHNR, CDR2 FQNEAQ, per germline (reference sequence). This CDR3 is 12 amino acids long. V dropped 8 bases and J dropped 2 bases, with 9 bases sitting between them.